The 22 T cell receptor beta chains given below trace back to one sample, sequenced in a study of beta chain features in type 1 diabetes. Isolated RNA was reverse transcribed in full, so expressed TCRB transcripts were sequenced. TCRdb keeps only in-frame clones here, not all; method: immunoSEQ multiplex PCR. The sample lists hundreds of thousands of clones, 15% to 18% occurring once. The sequenced sample consisted of naive CD4+ T cells from blood. These receptors all come from a man between 18 and 35 years old in good health.

There are a few counts of this clone. The gene calls are TRBV19 and TRBJ2-2, with a possible D match to TRBD2 (6 bases). The CDR3 spans 15 residues. V lost 6 bases to trimming and J lost 1 base, with 12 bases between them. Germline CDR1 reads LNHDA; CDR2 reads SQIVND (reference sequence). The chain's CDR3 is CASRRDWQNTGELFF. For the CDR3, the DNA is TGTGCCAGTAGGCGGGACTGGCAGAACACCGGGGAGCTGTTTTTT.

The chain uses TRBV27 and TRBJ2-3, with a possible D match to TRBD1 (6 bases). The CDR3 contains 14 residues. The V gene's germline CDR1 is MNHEY and CDR2 SMNVEV (reference sequence). Trimming stripped 6 bases from V and 3 bases from J, with 13 bases between. The DNA of the CDR3 is TGTGCCAGCAGACAGACAGGAAGAACAGATACGCAGTATTTT. Its translation is CASRQTGRTDTQYF.

This rearrangement joins TRBV5-1 to TRBJ2-1, with TRBD2 as a possible D gene (7 bases). CDR1 is SGHRS, CDR2 YFSETQ, per germline. Trimming stripped 4 bases from V and 7 bases from J, with 18 bases between. The CDR3 runs to 15 residues. CDR3 sequence reads: CASSPFGGAGNEQFF. CDR3 sequence (DNA): TGCGCCAGCAGCCCCTTTGGGGGGGCGGGAAATGAGCAGTTCTTC.

J is TRBJ2-5 and V is TRBV4-1; D uncertain. The germline V and J ends were trimmed by 3 bases and 5 bases, with 7 bases remaining between them. CDR1 is MGHRA and CDR2 is YSYEKL in the germline V gene. The CDR3 is made up of 12 amino acids. CDR3 sequence: CASSQVAETQYF. In DNA form, the CDR3 reads TGCGCCAGCAGCCAGGTGGCTGAGACCCAGTACTTC.

This clone showed up just a few times. V is TRBV11-1 and J is TRBJ2-7, with unresolved D. CDR3 length: 13 amino acids. Trimming pared 3 bases from V and 6 bases from J, leaving 12 bases between. Germline values: CDR1 SGHAT, CDR2 FQDESV (reference sequence). CDR3 residues: CASSFQLGGEQYF. CDR3 coding DNA: TGTGCCAGCAGCTTCCAGTTGGGCGGCGAGCAGTACTTC.

This clone has only a few counts. The rearrangement links TRBV19 to TRBJ1-1; D is uncertain. The V end was cut by 8 bases, the J end by 2 bases, with 12 bases between. Germline V lookup: CDR1 LNHDA, CDR2 SQIVND (reference sequence). The CDR3 extends over 13 amino acids. DNA for the CDR3: TGTGCCAGTCGCCTTACAGTTAACACTGAAGCTTTCTTT. Its protein is CASRLTVNTEAFF. The complete variable domain, with remaining parts taken from reference TRBV19 and TRBJ1-1, reads DGGITQSPKYLFRKEGQNVTLSCEQNLNHDAMYWYRQDPGQGLRLIYYSQIVNDFQKGDIAEGYSVSREKKESFPLTVTSAQKNPTAFYLCASRLTVNTEAFFGQGTRLTVV.

This clone has just a few counts. The V call is TRBV27, the J call TRBJ1-1; D is uncertain. Deletions cut 4 bases from V and 1 base from J, with 7 bases between. Germline V gives CDR1 MNHEY, CDR2 SMNVEV (reference sequence). CDR3 length: 13 residues. Here the CDR3 DNA reads TGTGCCAGCAGTTACCGAGCGAACACTGAAGCTTTCTTT. It codes for CASSYRANTEAFF.

This clone was seen only a few times. This sequence joins TRBV7-9 and TRBJ2-3, with 7 bases identical to TRBD2. This CDR3 spans 15 amino acids. CDR1 is SEHNR, CDR2 FQNEAQ, per germline (reference sequence). V lost 0 bases and J lost 6; bases outside the gene matches: 6. For the CDR3, the DNA is TGTGCCAGCAGCTTAGCCGGGACTACGGCGGATACGCAGTATTTT. Translation gives CASSLAGTTADTQYF. The complete variable domain, with remaining parts taken from reference TRBV7-9 and TRBJ2-3, reads DTGVSQNPRHKITKRGQNVTFRCDPISEHNRLYWYRQTLGQGPEFLTYFQNEAQLEKSRLLSDRFSAERPKGSFSTLEIQRTEQGDSAMYLCASSLAGTTADTQYFGPGTRLTVL.

The CDR3 loop is CASSHPGGGNYGYTF. The CDR3 region has the DNA TGCGCCAGCAGCCACCCCGGGGGGGGAAACTATGGCTACACCTTC. This chain joins TRBV4-1 and TRBJ1-2, with a tentative D call TRBD1 (5 bases). This CDR3 spans 15 amino acids. The germline V gene has CDR1 MGHRA and CDR2 YSYEKL. V was trimmed by 3 bases and J by 2 bases, leaving 13 bases between them.

The chain has TRBV19 and TRBJ1-1; 7 positions agree with TRBD1. Looked up from germline, CDR1 is LNHDA and CDR2 is SQIVND (reference sequence). V was pared by 5 bases and J by 3 bases, with 9 bases of the junction left unmatched. The CDR3 loop spans 15 amino acids. CDR3 bases: TGTGCCAGTAGTCTACAGGGGTATATCGACACTGAAGCTTTCTTT. This gives the protein CASSLQGYIDTEAFF. The full variable domain, completed using reference TRBV19 and TRBJ1-1, is DGGITQSPKYLFRKEGQNVTLSCEQNLNHDAMYWYRQDPGQGLRLIYYSQIVNDFQKGDIAEGYSVSREKKESFPLTVTSAQKNPTAFYLCASSLQGYIDTEAFFGQGTRLTVV.

Turning to this clone: The same CDR3 is also encoded by other DNA sequences in this sample. For the CDR3, the DNA is TGCGCCAGCAGCTTGGGCCTAGCGGGTAGCACAGATACGCAGTATTTT. Translation: CASSLGLAGSTDTQYF. The chain has TRBV5-1 and TRBJ2-3, with 8 bases that match TRBD2. CDR1 SGHRS and CDR2 YFSETQ come from the germline V gene. The CDR3 sequence is 16 residues long. V lost 0 bases to trimming and J lost 0 bases; unmatched junction nucleotides: 3.

This chain connects TRBV7-3 to TRBJ2-2, with D unclear. Trimming removed 5 bases at V and 5 bases at J, with 9 bases between. The CDR3 runs to 13 residues. From germline, CDR1 is SGHTA and CDR2 FQGTGA. The CDR3 DNA follows: TGTGCCAGCAGCCTAGGGTCTACCGGGGAGCTGTTTTTT. Translation gives CASSLGSTGELFF. The full variable domain, completed using reference TRBV7-3 and TRBJ2-2, is GAGVSQTPSNKVTEKGKYVELRCDPISGHTALYWYRQSLGQGPEFLIYFQGTGAADDSGLPNDRFFAVRPEGSVSTLKIQRTERGDSAVYLCASSLGSTGELFFGEGSRLTVL.

The chain joins TRBV7-3 to TRBJ2-1, with D hard to call. The CDR3 consists of 13 residues. CDR1 and CDR2 from the germline V gene are SGHTA and FQGTGA. The ends were cut back, 4 bases at V and 4 bases at J, with 8 bases in the middle. For the CDR3, the DNA is TGTGCCAGCAGCTCCCCGTTTTACAATGAGCAGTTCTTC. It codes for CASSSPFYNEQFF.

V is TRBV30 and J is TRBJ1-2; D may be TRBD1 (6 bases). This CDR3 comprises 15 residues. Germline V CDR1 and CDR2: GTSNPN, SVGIG (reference sequence). V lost 5 bases, J lost 4 bases, and 20 bases lay in between. The CDR3, as DNA: TGTGCCTGGGGCCGGGGACAAGCATTAATCTATGGCTACACCTTC. Protein product: CAWGRGQALIYGYTF. Together with reference TRBV30 and TRBJ1-2, the CDR3 gives the full variable domain: SQTIHQWPATLVQPVGSPLSLECTVEGTSNPNLYWYRQAAGRGLQLLFYSVGIGQISSEVPQNLSASRPQDRQFILSSKKLLLSDSGFYLCAWGRGQALIYGYTFGSGTRLTVV.

CDR3 coding DNA: TGTGCCAGCAGCAAACTGCCGGGACCCCCTAGGGCGAACACTGAAGCTTTCTTT. Translated, it gives CASSKLPGPPRANTEAFF. The chain carries TRBV5-8 and TRBJ1-1, with TRBD1 as a possible D gene (5 bases). Germline CDR1 reads SGHTS; CDR2 reads YDEGEE. V was pared by 4 bases and J by 1 base, with 23 bases between. The CDR3 runs 18 residues. Complete variable domain (other parts from reference TRBV5-8 and TRBJ1-1): EAGVTQSPTHLIKTRGQQATLRCSPISGHTSVYWYQQALGLGLQFLLWYDEGEERNRGNFPPRFSGRQFPNYSSELNVNALELEDSALYLCASSKLPGPPRANTEAFFGQGTRLTVV.

A note on this clone: The conserved phenylalanine or tryptophan is not found at the CDR3 terminus, so this likely reflects a read error. The chain joins TRBV29-1 to TRBJ2-4; D is perhaps TRBD1 (6 bases). Germline V gives CDR1 SQVTM, CDR2 ANQGSEA. V lost 3 bases, J lost 2 bases, and 8 bases lay in between. The CDR3 has 13 residues. The CDR3 DNA sequence: TGCAGCGTTGAGGGGGCGACCAAAAACATTCAGTACTCC. It codes for CSVEGATKNIQYS.

This clone occurred many times. The chain has TRBV23-1 and TRBJ1-2, with 7 bases aligning to TRBD1. TRBV23-1 is designated an ORF whose function remains uncertain. The J segment lost 3 bases and the V segment lost 8 bases, leaving 9 bases of the junction unmatched. The CDR3 spans 14 residues. CDR3 sequence reads: CASGEGASDYGYTF. CDR3 sequence (DNA): TGCGCCAGCGGTGAGGGGGCTTCTGACTATGGCTACACCTTC.

Concerning this clone itself: The same CDR3 is also encoded by other DNA sequences in this sample. This chain links TRBV5-1 with TRBJ2-7; TRBD1 matches at 7 bases. Germline V gives CDR1 SGHRS, CDR2 YFSETQ. With V trimmed by 4 bases and J by 1 base, 2 bases remained unmatched. The CDR3 covers 13 residues. Here the CDR3 reads CASSRQGSYEQYF. The CDR3, as DNA: TGCGCCAGCAGCCGACAGGGTTCCTACGAGCAGTACTTC.

The V and J genes are TRBV28 and TRBJ1-2, with a weak D call TRBD1 (5 bases). Germline CDR1 reads MDHEN; CDR2 reads SYDVKM. The CDR3 has 12 residues. V was shortened by 11 bases and J by 4 bases, with 14 bases between the two germline ends. The CDR3 DNA follows: TGTGCCGGGGGACCCCGCGGCTATGGCTACACCTTC. Translated, it gives CAGGPRGYGYTF.

This chain uses TRBV6-5 with TRBJ1-2; 8 nucleotides agree with TRBD1. Germline trimming cut 6 bases from V and 3 bases from J; bases unmatched to any gene: 6. This CDR3 has 14 residues. Germline V lookup: CDR1 MNHEY, CDR2 SVGAGI. In nucleotides, the CDR3 is TGTGCCAGCAGAGGGACAGGAGATCACTATGGCTACACCTTC. This codes for CASRGTGDHYGYTF.

This clone has just a few counts. The rearrangement links TRBV5-6 to TRBJ1-5; D is uncertain. Trimming stripped 0 bases from V and 3 bases from J, with 16 bases between. Germline V gene lookup returns CDR1 SGHDT and CDR2 YYEEEE. The CDR3 extends over 17 amino acids. In nucleotides, the CDR3 is TGTGCCAGCAGCTTGGCAGAACTAGGAATGAACAATCAGCCCCAGCATTTT. Translated, it gives CASSLAELGMNNQPQHF.

This clone was picked up many times. Different DNA sequences within this sample yield the same CDR3. The rearrangement links TRBV9 to TRBJ2-3; D unresolved. The CDR3 sequence is 13 residues long. Germline V gene lookup returns CDR1 SGDLS and CDR2 YYNGEE. Between the trimmed V and J ends, which lost 0 bases and 1 base, there was a span of 3 bases. In DNA, the CDR3 is TGTGCCAGCAGCGTAGGGGGCACAGATACGCAGTATTTT. Protein: CASSVGGTDTQYF.